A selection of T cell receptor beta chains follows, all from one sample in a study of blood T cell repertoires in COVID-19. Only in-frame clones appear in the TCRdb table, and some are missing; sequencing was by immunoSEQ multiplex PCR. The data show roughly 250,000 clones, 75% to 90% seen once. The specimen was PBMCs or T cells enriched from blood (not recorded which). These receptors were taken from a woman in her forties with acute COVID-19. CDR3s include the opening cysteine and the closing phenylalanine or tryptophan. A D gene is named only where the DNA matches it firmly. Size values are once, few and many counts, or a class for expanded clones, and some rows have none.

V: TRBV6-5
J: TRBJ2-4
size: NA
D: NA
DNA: TGTGCCAGCAAATGGGGGGACGAGAACATTCAGTACTTC
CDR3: CASKWGDENIQYF

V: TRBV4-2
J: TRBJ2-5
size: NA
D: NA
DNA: TGTGCCAGCAGCCAAGAGAGTGGCCATAACCAGGGGACCCAGTACTTC
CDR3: CASSQESGHNQGTQYF

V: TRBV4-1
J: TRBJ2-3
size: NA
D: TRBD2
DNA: TGCGCCAGCAGCCAAGAAGGAGTGGGAGGGCGGGCAGATACGCAGTATTTT
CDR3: CASSQEGVGGRADTQYF

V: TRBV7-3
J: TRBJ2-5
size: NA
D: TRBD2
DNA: TGTGCCAGCAGCTTAAATAGCGGGGATCAAGAGACCCAGTACTTC
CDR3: CASSLNSGDQETQYF

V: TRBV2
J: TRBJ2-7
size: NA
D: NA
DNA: TGTGCCAGCAGTGAAGCCCGGGACGAGCAGTACTTC
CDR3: CASSEARDEQYF

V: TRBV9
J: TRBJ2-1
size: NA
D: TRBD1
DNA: TGTGCCAGCAGCGGACAGGGACAGGATGAGCAGTTCTTC
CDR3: CASSGQGQDEQFF

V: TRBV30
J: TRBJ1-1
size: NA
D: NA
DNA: TGTGCCTGGAGTGGTGGTGCGGGGGGGACTGAAGCTTTCTTT
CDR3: CAWSGGAGGTEAFF

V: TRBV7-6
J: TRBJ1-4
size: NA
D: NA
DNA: TGTGCCAGCAGCTTAGGCAACAGTCTAACTAATGAAAAACTGTTTTTT
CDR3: CASSLGNSLTNEKLFF

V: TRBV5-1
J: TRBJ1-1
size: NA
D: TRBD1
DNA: TGCGCCAGCAGCTCGGGTTTGACAGGGAGCGGGAACACTGAAGCTTTCTTT
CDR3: CASSSGLTGSGNTEAFF

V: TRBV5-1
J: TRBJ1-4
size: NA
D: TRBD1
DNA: TGCGCCAGCAGCGGGGGGCCCGTGACAGGGGATAATGAAAAACTGTTTTTT
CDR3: CASSGGPVTGDNEKLFF

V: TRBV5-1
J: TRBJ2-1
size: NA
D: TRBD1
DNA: TGCGCCAGCAGCGCCAGGACAGGTACCTACAATGAGCAGTTCTTC
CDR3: CASSARTGTYNEQFF

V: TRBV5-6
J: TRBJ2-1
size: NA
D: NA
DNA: TGTGCCAGCAGCTTGGACAGGGAGGGCGAGCAGTTCTTC
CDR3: CASSLDREGEQFF

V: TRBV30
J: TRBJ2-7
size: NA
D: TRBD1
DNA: TGTGCCTGGAGTGTGACAGGGGTAGAGCAGTACTTC
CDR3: CAWSVTGVEQYF

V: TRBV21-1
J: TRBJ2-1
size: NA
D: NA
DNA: TGTGCCAGCACGGGGGGTAGACTAGCGGAAGCCTACAATGAGCAGTTCTTC
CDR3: CASTGGRLAEAYNEQFF

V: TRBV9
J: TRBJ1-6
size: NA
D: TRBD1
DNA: TGTGCCAGCAGCGTAGTCGGGACAGCGAACGTAAATTCACCCCTCCACTTT
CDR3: CASSVVGTANVNSPLHF

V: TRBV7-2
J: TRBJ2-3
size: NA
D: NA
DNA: TGTGCCAGCAGCTTAGCTCGGACTGGTCCTAGCACAGATACGCAGTATTTT
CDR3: CASSLARTGPSTDTQYF

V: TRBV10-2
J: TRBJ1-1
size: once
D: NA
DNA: TGCGCCAGCAGTTGGGGAGCTGAAGCTTTCTTT
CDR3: CASSWGAEAFF

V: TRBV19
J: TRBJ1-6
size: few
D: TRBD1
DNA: TGTGCCAGTAGTATAAAGGGACAGGGTAGTTCACCCCTCCACTTT
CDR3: CASSIKGQGSSPLHF

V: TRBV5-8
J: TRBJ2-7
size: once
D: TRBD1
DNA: TGTGCCAGCAGCTTGCGGGACAGGGACTCTCGAGAGCAGTACTTC
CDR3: CASSLRDRDSREQYF

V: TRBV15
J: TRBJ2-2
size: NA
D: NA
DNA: TGTGCCACCAGCTACCGTGGGCTAGCAGACACCGGGGAGCTGTTTTTT
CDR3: CATSYRGLADTGELFF

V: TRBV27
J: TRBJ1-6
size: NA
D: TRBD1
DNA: TGTGCCAGCAGTTTGGAAGGGACAGGGGGCTTACCCCTCCACTTT
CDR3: CASSLEGTGGLPLHF

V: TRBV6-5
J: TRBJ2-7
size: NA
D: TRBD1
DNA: TGTGCCAGCAGCTCGGGACAGGGGTTCGAGCAGTACTTC
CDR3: CASSSGQGFEQYF

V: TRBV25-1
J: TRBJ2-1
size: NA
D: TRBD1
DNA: TGTGCCAGCAGGGGGACAGAATACAATGAGCAGTTCTTC
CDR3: CASRGTEYNEQFF

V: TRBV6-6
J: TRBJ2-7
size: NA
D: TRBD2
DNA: TGTGCCAGCAGTTACTCGAAAGCGGGAGGGCTCGAGCAGTACTTC
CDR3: CASSYSKAGGLEQYF

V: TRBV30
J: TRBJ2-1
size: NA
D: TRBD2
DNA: TGTGCCTGGAGTCACACGCTAGCGGACAATGAGCAGTTCTTC
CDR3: CAWSHTLADNEQFF

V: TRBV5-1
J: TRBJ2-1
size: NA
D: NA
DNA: TGCGCCAGCAGGCCGGACGGGGATTGGGACAATGAGCAGTTCTTC
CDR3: CASRPDGDWDNEQFF

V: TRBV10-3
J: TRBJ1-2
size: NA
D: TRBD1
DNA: TGTGCCTCTACGACAGGGCCCTATGGCTACACCTTC
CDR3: CASTTGPYGYTF

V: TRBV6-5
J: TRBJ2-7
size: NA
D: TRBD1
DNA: TGTGCCAGCAGTTACGGGACAGGGTCTGAGGAGCAGTACTTC
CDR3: CASSYGTGSEEQYF

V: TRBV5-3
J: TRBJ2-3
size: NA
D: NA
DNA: TGTGCCAGAAGCCCGAGCACAGATACGCAGTATTTT
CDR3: CARSPSTDTQYF

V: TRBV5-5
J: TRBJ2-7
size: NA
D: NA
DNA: TGTGCCAGCAGCTTGGGCGGCGGCCCCTACGAGCAGTACTTC
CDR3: CASSLGGGPYEQYF

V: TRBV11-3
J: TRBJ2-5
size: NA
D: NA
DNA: TGTGCCAGCAGCTCTAGCCGGGTGGGCTGGACCCAGTACTTC
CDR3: CASSSSRVGWTQYF

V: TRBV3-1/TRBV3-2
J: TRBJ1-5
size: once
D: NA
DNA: TGTGCCAGCAGCCAAGAGCGCTCGGGGCCCCAGCATTTT
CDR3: CASSQERSGPQHF

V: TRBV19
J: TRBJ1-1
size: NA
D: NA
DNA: TGTGCCAGTAGTATATCGGCGAGCGGGTCGGCTTTCTTT
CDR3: CASSISASGSAFF

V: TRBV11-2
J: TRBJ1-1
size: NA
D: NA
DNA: TGTGCCAGCAGCTTCCTGACACCTATGAACACTGAAGCTTTCTTT
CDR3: CASSFLTPMNTEAFF

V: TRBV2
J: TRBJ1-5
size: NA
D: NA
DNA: TGTGCCAGCACGAAGGGGGATCAGCCCCAGCATTTT
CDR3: CASTKGDQPQHF

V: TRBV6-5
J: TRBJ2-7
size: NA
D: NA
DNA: TGTGCCAGCAGTTACGGGGCCAGGACGGAGCAGTACTTC
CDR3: CASSYGARTEQYF

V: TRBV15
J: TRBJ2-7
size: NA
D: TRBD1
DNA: TGTGCCACCAGCACGGACTTGGACAGGGGGCGCCGTGAGCAGTACTTC
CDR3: CATSTDLDRGRREQYF

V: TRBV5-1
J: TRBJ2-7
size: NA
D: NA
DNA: TGCGCCAGCAGCTTTGGTCCCAGTGGTTCCTACGAGCAGTACTTC
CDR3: CASSFGPSGSYEQYF

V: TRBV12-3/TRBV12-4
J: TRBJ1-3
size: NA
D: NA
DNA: TGTGCCAGCAGTCCTCCCCCCCGAAACACCATATATTTT
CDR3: CASSPPPRNTIYF

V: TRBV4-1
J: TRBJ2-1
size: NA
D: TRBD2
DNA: TGCGCCAGCAGCCCCGGGAGAGGGAGGGCCCTCGACAATGAGCAGTTCTTC
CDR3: CASSPGRGRALDNEQFF

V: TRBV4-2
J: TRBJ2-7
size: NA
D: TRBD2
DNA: TGTGCCAGCAGCCAGGGACTAGCGGGATTATACGAGCAGTACTTC
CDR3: CASSQGLAGLYEQYF

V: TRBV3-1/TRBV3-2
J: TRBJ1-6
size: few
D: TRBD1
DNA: TGTGCCAGCAGCCTGGGACAGGGGTATAATTCACCCCTCCACTTT
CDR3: CASSLGQGYNSPLHF

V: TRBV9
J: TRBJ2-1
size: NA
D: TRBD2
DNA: TGTGCCAGCAGCGTAGCGAGACTAGCGGGATACAATGAGCAGTTCTTC
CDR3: CASSVARLAGYNEQFF

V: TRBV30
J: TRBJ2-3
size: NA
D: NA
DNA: TGTGCCTGGAGTGGAATAGCGATCACAGATACGCAGTATTTT
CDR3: CAWSGIAITDTQYF

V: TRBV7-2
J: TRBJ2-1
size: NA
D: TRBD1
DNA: TGTGCCAGCAGCTTCGACAGGGTCTTAGCCTACAATGAGCAGTTCTTC
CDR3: CASSFDRVLAYNEQFF

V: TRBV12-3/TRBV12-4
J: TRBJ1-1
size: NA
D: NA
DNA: TGTGCCAGCAGGACGCGGAAGAATACGGAAGCTTTCTTT
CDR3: CASRTRKNTEAFF

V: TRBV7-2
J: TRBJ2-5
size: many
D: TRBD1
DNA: TGTGCCAGCAGCTTCATGCAGGGGGTGGGGGAGACCCAGTACTTC
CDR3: CASSFMQGVGETQYF

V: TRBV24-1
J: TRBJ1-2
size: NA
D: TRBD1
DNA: TGTGCCACCAGTGACACCGACAGGGGGTATGGCTACACCTTC
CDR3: CATSDTDRGYGYTF

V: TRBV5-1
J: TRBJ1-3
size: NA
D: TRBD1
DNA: TGCGCCAGCAGCTTCTCCGGGACAGGGGGTCAAAACACCATATATTTT
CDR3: CASSFSGTGGQNTIYF

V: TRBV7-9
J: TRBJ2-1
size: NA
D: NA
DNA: TGTGCCAGCAGCTTAGTCCCGGGGGGGACAGGGTACAATGAGCAGTTCTTC
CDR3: CASSLVPGGTGYNEQFF

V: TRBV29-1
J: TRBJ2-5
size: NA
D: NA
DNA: TGCAGCGTTGAAGCAGGCAGCCAAGAGACCCAGTACTTC
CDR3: CSVEAGSQETQYF

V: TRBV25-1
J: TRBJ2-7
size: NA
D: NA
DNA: TGTGCCACCTCAGGGGCGGGAGCGTCGGGCGAGCAGTACTTC
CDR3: CATSGAGASGEQYF

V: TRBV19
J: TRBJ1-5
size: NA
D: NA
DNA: TGTGCCAGTAGTACGGGGGACTGGTATAGCAATCAGCCCCAGCATTTT
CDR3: CASSTGDWYSNQPQHF